This T cell receptor (beta chain) derives from a study of CD8+CD57+ T cells in acquired aplastic anemia. The wider study: Sorted CD4+ and CD8+ cells yielded DNA averaging around 3 ug.

Patients chosen for sequencing had CD8+CD57+ cells that had expanded, as shown by flow cytometry. As concerns this clonotype: It may be a read error: a sequence one base away is much more abundant.

The study profiled TCR beta VDJ and CDR3 using genomic DNA as template. TCRdb ran MiXCR on the reads and lists one entry per CDR3 protein. The table has under 350,000 distinct CDR3 sequences, 56% seen once. Material: sorted CD4+, CD8+, or CD8+CD57+ T cells (not recorded which) from PBMCs. The receptor was isolated from a human donor with aplastic anemia.

The CDR3 nucleotides are TGTGCCAGCGGCTTAAAAGGGGGGGATCATGAAAAACTGTTTTTT. It codes for CASGLKGGDHEKLFF. V gene TRBV5-4 combines with J gene TRBJ1-4; weak D call: TRBD1 (6 bases). Germline values: CDR1 SGHNT, CDR2 YYREEE (reference sequence). This CDR3 comprises 15 residues.